One T cell receptor (beta chain) is described in this entry. The antigen remains unidentified. With V trimmed by 7 bases and J by 3 bases, 7 bases remained unmatched. The CDR3 has 14 amino acids. Germline V gives CDR1 MNHEY, CDR2 SVGAGI. The data were taken from a study of cytomegalovirus exposure and HLA in healthy donors. With 60 Vbeta and 13 Jbeta primers, the PCR was carried out. Sequencing used immunoSEQ multiplex PCR; TCRdb keeps in-frame clones, though not all of them. The table includes about 100,000 clones, almost 80% detected once. Study-wide findings and caveats: A later analysis linked a missense DCLRE1C variant to TCR beta V- and J-gene trimming.

V and J are TRBV6-5 and TRBJ1-2; 8 bases map to TRBD1. This TCR came from a man aged 55 to 70 in good health and CMV-seropositive. Material for sequencing was PBMCs. CDR3 protein: CASTQGAPDYGYTF. The CDR3 nucleotides read TGTGCCAGCACTCAGGGGGCGCCGGACTATGGCTACACCTTC.